The 9 T cell receptor beta chains below come from one sample, sequenced in a study of T cells in localized non-small cell lung cancer. Profiled with immunoSEQ multiplex PCR; TCRdb holds only in-frame clones, not every one. The sample has about 70,000 clones, 70% to 90% seen once; the top ten hold 21%. The sequencing used peripheral blood, collected before any cancer treatment. These receptors originate from a male donor at least 60 years old with stage III squamous cell lung carcinoma.

The chain employs TRBV5-4 and TRBJ1-1; D not resolved. The CDR3 covers 14 residues. Germline CDR1 SGHNT, CDR2 YYREEE (reference sequence). The V and J ends lost 2 bases and 0 bases respectively, with 8 bases between them. The CDR3 DNA sequence: TGTGCCAGCAGCTTAGGCCTCATGAACACTGAAGCTTTCTTT. Its protein is CASSLGLMNTEAFF. The variable domain in full, completed from reference TRBV5-4 and TRBJ1-1, reads ETGVTQSPTHLIKTRGQQVTLRCSSQSGHNTVSWYQQALGQGPQFIFQYYREEENGRGNFPPRFSGLQFPNYSSELNVNALELDDSALYLCASSLGLMNTEAFFGQGTRLTVV.

The chain couples TRBV18 to TRBJ1-3; no definite D call. Per germline, CDR1 KGHSH and CDR2 LQKENI. V was clipped by 4 bases and J by 5 bases, with 18 bases between them. CDR3 length: 16 amino acids. The CDR3 DNA follows: TGTGCCAGCTCACTCCCCAGGATTGATACAAGAAACACCATATATTTT. Residues: CASSLPRIDTRNTIYF.

The rearrangement joins TRBV7-8 to TRBJ1-4, with D unclear. This CDR3 is 14 amino acids long. Germline loops: CDR1 SGHVS, CDR2 FQNEAQ. V was clipped by 2 bases and J by 8 bases, with 12 bases between them. The CDR3 DNA is TGTGCCAGCAGCTTACGGGGAGGAGGGGAAAAACTGTTTTTT. Translation: CASSLRGGGEKLFF.

CDR3 DNA sequence: TGCGCCAGCAGCTTGGGTACTAGCGGGGGTAGGCAAGAGACCCAGTACTTC. It codes for CASSLGTSGGRQETQYF. The J gene is TRBJ2-5, the V gene TRBV5-1; 11 bases agree with TRBD2. Germline lookup yields CDR1 SGHRS and CDR2 YFSETQ. There are 17 residues in the CDR3. V lost 0 bases and J lost 2; bases outside the gene matches: 6. Supplemented by reference TRBV5-1 and TRBJ2-5, the full variable domain reads KAGVTQTPRYLIKTRGQQVTLSCSPISGHRSVSWYQQTPGQGLQFLFEYFSETQRNKGNFPGRFSGRQFSNSRSEMNVSTLELGDSALYLCASSLGTSGGRQETQYFGPGTRLLVL.

The gene calls are TRBV30 and TRBJ2-7; 11 bases match TRBD1. Germline CDR1 is GTSNPN and CDR2 is SVGIG (reference sequence). This CDR3 region has 15 residues. With V trimmed by 4 bases and J by 0 bases, 5 bases remained unmatched. In DNA form, the CDR3 reads TGTGCCTGGATTAGGACAGGGGGCGACTCCTACGAGCAGTACTTC. Amino acids: CAWIRTGGDSYEQYF. The entire variable domain, with the rest obtained from reference TRBV30 and TRBJ2-7, is as follows: SQTIHQWPATLVQPVGSPLSLECTVEGTSNPNLYWYRQAAGRGLQLLFYSVGIGQISSEVPQNLSASRPQDRQFILSSKKLLLSDSGFYLCAWIRTGGDSYEQYFGPGTRLTVT.

This clone has a single count. V gene TRBV4-1 combines with J gene TRBJ1-2, with unresolved D. The CDR3 consists of 15 residues. V was trimmed by 1 base and J by 3 bases, leaving 12 bases between them. Per the germline V gene, CDR1 is MGHRA and CDR2 is YSYEKL. CDR3 sequence: CASSQVGGRDYGYTF. The CDR3 nucleotides are TGCGCCAGCAGCCAAGTTGGAGGGAGGGACTATGGCTACACCTTC.

The rearrangement uses TRBV19 and TRBJ1-3, with a possible D match to TRBD1 (5 bases). With 6 bases removed from V and 0 bases from J, the gap between germline ends came to 30 bases. CDR1 is LNHDA and CDR2 is SQIVND in the germline V gene (reference sequence). The CDR3 is made up of 21 amino acids. The CDR3 here is CASSPRALVPSSGSSGNTIYF. The DNA of the CDR3 is TGTGCCAGTAGCCCCCGGGCCCTCGTACCCTCCTCAGGGTCCTCTGGAAACACCATATATTTT.

The rearrangement links TRBV6-5 to TRBJ2-7; either TRBD1 or TRBD2 may fit D (7 bases each). Trimming stripped 7 bases from V and 6 bases from J, with 19 bases between. The germline V gene encodes CDR1 MNHEY and CDR2 SVGAGI. The length of the CDR3 is 14 residues. DNA of the CDR3: TGTGCCAGCACCCCTCGGGGAGGGGGCTTCGAGCAGTACTTC. Amino acid sequence: CASTPRGGGFEQYF.

This clone was detected once. The chain couples TRBV29-1 to TRBJ1-1, with a tentative D call TRBD1 (5 bases). CDR3 length equals 15 residues. Looked up from germline, CDR1 is SQVTM and CDR2 is ANQGSEA. With 1 base removed from V and 5 bases from J, the gap between germline ends came to 17 bases. In DNA form, the CDR3 reads TGCAGCGTTGAAGGCGTTCGGGGGAGGGAAACTGAAGCTTTCTTT. As protein: CSVEGVRGRETEAFF.